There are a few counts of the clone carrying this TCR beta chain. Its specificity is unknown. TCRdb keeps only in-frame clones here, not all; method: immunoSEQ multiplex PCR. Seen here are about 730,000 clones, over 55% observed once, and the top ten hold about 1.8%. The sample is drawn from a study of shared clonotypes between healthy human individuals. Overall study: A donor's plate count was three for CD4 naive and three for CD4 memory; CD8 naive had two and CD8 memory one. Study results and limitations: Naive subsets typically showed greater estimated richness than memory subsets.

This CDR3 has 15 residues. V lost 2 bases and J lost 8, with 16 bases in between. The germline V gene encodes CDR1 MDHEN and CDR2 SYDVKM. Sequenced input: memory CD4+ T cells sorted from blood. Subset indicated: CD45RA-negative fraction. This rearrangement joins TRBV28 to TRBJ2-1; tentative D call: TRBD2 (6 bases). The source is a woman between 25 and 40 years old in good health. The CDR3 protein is CASSLISGPLDEQFF. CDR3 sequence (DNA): TGTGCCAGCAGTTTAATCAGCGGGCCCTTGGATGAGCAGTTCTTC.